This T cell receptor (beta chain) came from a study of control samples from healthy donors and cancer patients (dated by TCRdb to 2020 to 2021). The cysteine opens and the phenylalanine closes a CDR3 of 14 amino acids. The read is trimmed to its CDR3 DNA, 42 bases read in frame from base 1. V is shortened by 1 base, J by 0 bases, and the region joining them spans 6 bases. CDR1 and CDR2 are read off the germline V gene (reference sequence) as SEHNR and FQNEAQ. As for this clone: This clone's antigen is unknown. No base qualities exist here, and no much larger clone lies one base off it.

Receptor libraries were prepared by the immunoSEQ multiplex PCR assay. Here the immuneACCESS table is served through TCRdb, limited to in-frame sequences with V and J called. Missing clones are a known gap in these copies; in checked studies unresolved V genes cover under half, and the rest lacks a known reason. Here the sample has about 100,000 clones; about 89% occur a single time. Of the sample, under 10% is held by the ten largest clones. The sequence came from a young man in good health. The sample comprised blood. The chain uses TRBV7-9 and TRBJ1-2, with no D gene named confidently. The CDR3 protein sequence reads: CASSLVGTNYGYTF. The DNA reads as follows: TGTGCCAGCAGCTTAGTTGGGACTAACTATGGCTACACCTTC.